This entry is about one TCR beta chain. CDR3 size: 16 residues. Trimming took off 7 bases at V and 1 base at J, with 18 bases between the two ends. Per the germline V gene, CDR1 is SGHVT and CDR2 is SQSDAQ. Original processing methods: Reference gene primer amplification gave estimated nucleated cell counts. The protocol was immunoSEQ multiplex PCR, while the TCRdb copy is restricted to in-frame clones and leaves out a portion. That table supplies the V and J calls and clone size; D and trimming were determined from the DNA. The profile covers around 95,000 clones, with 85% appearing a single time and roughly an eighth taken by the ten largest. This record belongs to a study of blood T cell repertoires in COVID-19. Study background: Donors in the United States, Italy and Spain gave samples during acute or convalescent COVID-19. T cells, B-cell-depleted T cells, or PBMCs supplied cDNA or gDNA.

The sequence derives from a man in his fifties with active or convalescent COVID-19. Sequenced material: peripheral blood. V usage is TRBV7-4 and J usage is TRBJ2-3; D may be TRBD1 (6 bases). The CDR3 DNA sequence: TGTGCCAGCACCTCAGCCGGACAGCTTCGCACAGATACGCAGTATTTT. Amino acid sequence: CASTSAGQLRTDTQYF. The whole variable domain, remainder taken from reference TRBV7-4 and TRBJ2-3, is GAGVSQSPRYKVAKRGRDVALRCDSISGHVTLYWYRQTLGQGSEVLTYSQSDAQRDKSGRPSGRFSAERPERSVSTLKIQRTEQGDSAVYLCASTSAGQLRTDTQYFGPGTRLTVL.